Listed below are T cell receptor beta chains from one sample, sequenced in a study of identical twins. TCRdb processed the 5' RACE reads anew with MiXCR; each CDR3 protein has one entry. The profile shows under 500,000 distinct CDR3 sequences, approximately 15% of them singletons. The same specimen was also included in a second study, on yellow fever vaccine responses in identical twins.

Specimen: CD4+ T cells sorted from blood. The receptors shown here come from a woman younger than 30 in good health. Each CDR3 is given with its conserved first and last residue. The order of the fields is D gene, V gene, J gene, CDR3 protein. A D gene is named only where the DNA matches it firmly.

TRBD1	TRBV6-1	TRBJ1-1	CASSTGTGGHTEAFF
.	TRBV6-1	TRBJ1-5	CASSELGGSYSNQPQHF
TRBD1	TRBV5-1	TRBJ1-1	CASSLGTAPTEAFF
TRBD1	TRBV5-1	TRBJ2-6	CASSLGGTGLTGANVLTF
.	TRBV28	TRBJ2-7	CASSPGDLSGYEQYF
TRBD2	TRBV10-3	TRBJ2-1	CAIMGTSVYNEQFF
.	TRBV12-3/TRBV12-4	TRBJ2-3	CASSLVGEGADTQYF
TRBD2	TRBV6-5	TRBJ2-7	CASSYSVLAGEGQYF
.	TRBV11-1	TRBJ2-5	CASSSSPPIDSNQETQYF
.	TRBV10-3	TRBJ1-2	CAIRTSDASGYTF
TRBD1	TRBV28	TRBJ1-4	CASSLLGGTNEKLFF
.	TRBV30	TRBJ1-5	CAWSESSNQPQHF
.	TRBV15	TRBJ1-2	CATSRGAGRANYGYTF
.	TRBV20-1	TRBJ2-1	CSARGLTAISYNEQFF
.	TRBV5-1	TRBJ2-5	CASYVFPGLGGPETQYF
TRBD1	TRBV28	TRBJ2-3	CASKGADSDTQYF
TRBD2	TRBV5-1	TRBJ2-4	CASSPGLAGAEGIQYF
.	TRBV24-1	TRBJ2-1	CATSGENRGNEQFF
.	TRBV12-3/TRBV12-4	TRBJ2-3	CASSWGGGTDTQYF
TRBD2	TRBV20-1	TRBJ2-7	CSARPEVAGAREQYF
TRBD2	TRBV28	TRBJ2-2	CASRNSGGPDGELFF
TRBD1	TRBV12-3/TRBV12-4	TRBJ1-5	CASRAQGAGNQPQHF
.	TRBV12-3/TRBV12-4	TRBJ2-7	CASSSGGINYEQYF
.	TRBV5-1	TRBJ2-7	CASSLGFDFYEQYF
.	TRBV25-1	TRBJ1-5	CASSDGRYSNQPQHF
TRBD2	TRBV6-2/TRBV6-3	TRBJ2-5	CASSQLTSGGIKTQYF